The 13 T cell receptor beta chains listed next were all sequenced from one sample in a study of blood T cell repertoires in COVID-19. Assay used: immunoSEQ multiplex PCR; TCRdb lists only in-frame clones, some missing. The sample shows a few hundred thousand clones, roughly four fifths of them seen only once. Input material: PBMCs or T cells enriched from blood (not recorded which). The receptors here all came from a woman between 45 and 65 years old who had recovered from COVID-19.

This chain connects TRBV4-3 to TRBJ2-3; D perhaps matches TRBD1 (6 bases). V gave up 7 bases and J gave up 8 bases, with 16 bases separating them. Germline V gene data show CDR1 as LGHNA and CDR2 as YSLEER. The CDR3 consists of 13 residues. The CDR3 sequence is CASTGQHGGTQYF. In DNA form, the CDR3 reads TGCGCCAGCACCGGACAGCATGGAGGTACGCAGTATTTT.

This chain connects TRBV7-3 to TRBJ1-1; a weak D match, TRBD1 (5 bases). V was cut by 4 bases and J by 1 base, with 16 bases left in between. The CDR3 runs to 16 residues. CDR1 is SGHTA and CDR2 is FQGTGA in the germline V gene. The CDR3 region is CASSSAGPIGNTEAFF. CDR3 bases: TGTGCCAGCAGCTCCGCGGGGCCCATTGGGAACACTGAAGCTTTCTTT.

The rearrangement links TRBV6-2 or TRBV6-3 to TRBJ1-5, with 10 nucleotides matching TRBD1. V was clipped by 2 bases and J by 4 bases; unmatched bases: 11. There are 18 residues in the CDR3. Per the germline V gene, CDR1 is MNHEY and CDR2 is SVGEGT. The DNA for the CDR3 is TGTGCCAGCAGTTACAGGGCCGACAGGACAGGGGGTAATCAGCCCCAGCATTTT. Protein: CASSYRADRTGGNQPQHF.

This chain connects TRBV2 to TRBJ2-3; maybe TRBD2 (6 bases). CDR3 length: 15 residues. The ends were cut back, 5 bases at V and 0 bases at J, with 12 bases in the middle. Germline loops: CDR1 SNHLY, CDR2 FYNNEI. The CDR3 loop is CASSTGRGSTDTQYF. The CDR3 region has the DNA TGTGCCAGCAGTACCGGGCGGGGTAGCACAGATACGCAGTATTTT.

V is TRBV10-3 and J is TRBJ1-6; D may be TRBD1 (5 bases). This CDR3 region has 14 residues. The ends were cut back, 3 bases at V and 10 bases at J, with 13 bases in the middle. Germline V gene lookup returns CDR1 ENHRY and CDR2 SYGVKD. The CDR3 coding sequence is TGTGCCATCAGTGAACAGGCTTACGGCTCACCCCTCCACTTT. Protein product: CAISEQAYGSPLHF.

This clone has only one observation. This sequence joins TRBV6-1 and TRBJ1-3; D remains unclear. Germline lookup yields CDR1 MNHNS and CDR2 SASEGT. V was shortened by 1 base and J by 3 bases, with 7 bases between the two germline ends. CDR3 size: 14 residues. The DNA of the CDR3 is TGTGCCAGCAGTGAAGACGCGGGTGGAAACACCATATATTTT. Translating it yields CASSEDAGGNTIYF.

This chain joins TRBV18 and TRBJ1-6; 7 bases agree with TRBD1. The CDR3 length is 16 residues. Trimming removed 3 bases from V and 6 bases from J; junction bases left unmatched: 8. The V gene's germline CDR1 is KGHSH and CDR2 LQKENI. The CDR3 DNA follows: TGTGCCAGCTCACCTACCGGGACAGTCATTAATTCACCCCTCCACTTT. Translating gives CASSPTGTVINSPLHF.

The chain recombines TRBV19 with TRBJ2-3; the match to TRBD2 covers 7 bases. The CDR3 is 15 amino acids. J gave up 2 bases and V 5 bases, and 7 bases lay outside the gene matches. Per germline, CDR1 LNHDA and CDR2 SQIVND (reference sequence). This CDR3 reads CASSEAGHYTDTQYF. The CDR3 coding sequence is TGTGCCAGTAGTGAAGCGGGGCACTACACAGATACGCAGTATTTT.

A few counts support this clone. V and J are TRBV19 and TRBJ1-1, with TRBD1 as a possible D gene (5 bases). The CDR3 has 11 amino acids. Germline V gene sequence: CDR1 LNHDA, CDR2 SQIVND (reference sequence). With 4 bases removed from V and 7 bases from J, the gap between germline ends came to 7 bases. CDR3 in amino acids: CASSTGVEAFF. Here the CDR3 DNA reads TGTGCCAGTAGTACGGGGGTTGAAGCTTTCTTT.

This clone has a handful of counts. This sequence joins TRBV19 and TRBJ2-6; 10 bases map to TRBD1. Unmatched junction bases numbered 10, after V lost 5 bases and J lost 0 bases. This CDR3 is 19 amino acids long. In germline, CDR1 is LNHDA, CDR2 SQIVND (reference sequence). The CDR3 DNA reads TGTGCCAGTAGTCCCCGATGGACAGGGGGAGACTCTGGGGCCAACGTCCTGACTTTC. Protein product: CASSPRWTGGDSGANVLTF.

Regarding this clone: The sample carries other DNA sequences with the same CDR3. The rearrangement links TRBV6-5 to TRBJ1-1; unclear D gene. The CDR3 spans 14 residues. Germline CDR1 is MNHEY and CDR2 is SVGAGI. Trimming shortened V by 2 bases and J by 0 bases, and 7 bases separated the two germline ends. The CDR3 DNA sequence: TGTGCCAGCAGTTACCGGGGTGTGAACACTGAAGCTTTCTTT. It encodes CASSYRGVNTEAFF.

This chain joins TRBV5-1 and TRBJ1-1; 9 nucleotides match TRBD1. CDR1 is SGHRS and CDR2 is YFSETQ in the germline V gene. J gave up 5 bases and V 2 bases, and 4 bases lay outside the gene matches. This CDR3 region has 14 residues. The DNA for the CDR3 is TGCGCCAGCAGCTTACAGGGGGCGCGTACTGAAGCTTTCTTT. Protein sequence: CASSLQGARTEAFF. Combining the CDR3 with reference TRBV5-1 and TRBJ1-1 gives the whole variable domain KAGVTQTPRYLIKTRGQQVTLSCSPISGHRSVSWYQQTPGQGLQFLFEYFSETQRNKGNFPGRFSGRQFSNSRSEMNVSTLELGDSALYLCASSLQGARTEAFFGQGTRLTVV.

V is TRBV5-1 and J is TRBJ2-6, with 11 nucleotides matching TRBD2. CDR1 and CDR2 from the germline V gene are SGHRS and YFSETQ. The CDR3 has 20 amino acids. The V gene end was trimmed by 6 bases and the J gene end by 2 bases; junction bases not matched to a gene: 16. For the CDR3, the DNA is TGCGCCAGCACGCCACCAGAGGGGCTAGCGGGAGGAGCTGGGGCCAACGTCCTGACTTTC. Translation gives CASTPPEGLAGGAGANVLTF.